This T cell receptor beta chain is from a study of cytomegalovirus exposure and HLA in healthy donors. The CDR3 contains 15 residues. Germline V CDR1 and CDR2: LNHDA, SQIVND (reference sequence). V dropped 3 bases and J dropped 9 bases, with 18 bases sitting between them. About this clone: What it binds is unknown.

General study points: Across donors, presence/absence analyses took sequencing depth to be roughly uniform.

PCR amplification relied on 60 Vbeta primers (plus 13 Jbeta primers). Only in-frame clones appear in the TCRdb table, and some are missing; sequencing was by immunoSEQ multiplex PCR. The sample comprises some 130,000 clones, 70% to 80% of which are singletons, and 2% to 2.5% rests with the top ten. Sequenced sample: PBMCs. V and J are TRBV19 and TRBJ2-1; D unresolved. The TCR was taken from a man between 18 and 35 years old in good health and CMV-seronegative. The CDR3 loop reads CASSIGSWASPEQFF. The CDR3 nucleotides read TGTGCCAGTAGTATTGGAAGTTGGGCTTCGCCTGAGCAGTTCTTC.